This entry is about one TCR beta chain. Its antigen is unknown. This entry comes from a study of cytomegalovirus exposure and HLA in healthy donors. Study details: T cells numbering about 179 million yielded more than 95 million unique TCR beta sequences in an earlier analysis. Overall study results and limits: Among the most significant clusters, several appeared linked to common viral pathogens in a later analysis.

The PCR made use of 60 Vbeta and 13 Jbeta primers. Assay used: immunoSEQ multiplex PCR; TCRdb lists only in-frame clones, some missing. The sample includes some 140,000 clones, 79% of them seen just once. V gave up 2 bases and J gave up 2 bases, with 10 bases separating them. Germline lookup yields CDR1 SGHNT and CDR2 YENEEA. The CDR3 is 14 amino acids. This sequence joins TRBV11-3 and TRBJ2-7, with D perhaps TRBD2 (6 bases). This clonotype was sampled from a man aged 25-45 years in good health and CMV-seropositive. The sequenced material came from PBMCs. The DNA of the CDR3 is TGTGCCAGCAGCTTACCGCGGGGTACCTACGAGCAGTACTTC. Its translation: CASSLPRGTYEQYF. Looking up the rest from reference TRBV11-3 and TRBJ2-7 gives the full variable domain: EAGVVQSPRYKIIEKKQPVAFWCNPISGHNTLYWYLQNLGQGPELLIRYENEEAVDDSQLPKDRFSAERLKGVDSTLKIQPAELGDSAVYLCASSLPRGTYEQYFGPGTRLTVT.